The rows below give T cell receptor beta chains drawn from one sample of a study of cytomegalovirus exposure and HLA in healthy donors. Clones were read by immunoSEQ multiplex PCR, and TCRdb kept only the in-frame ones, dropping some. The sample carries fewer than 200,000 clones, 85% recorded once. Sequencing used PBMCs. The receptors originated from a man younger than 35 in good health and CMV-seropositive. The CDR3 runs from the conserved cysteine through the conserved F or W. A D gene is named only where the DNA matches it firmly. The size of a clone is reported for some rows only, either as once, few or many, or as a class for expanded clones.

>TRBV2|.|TRBJ1-2|TRBD1
TGTGCCAGCAGCTTGGGACAGAACTATGGCTACACCTTC
CASSLGQNYGYTF
>TRBV6-5|.|TRBJ2-5|TRBD2
TGTGCCAGCAGACGGACTAGCGGGGCTCAAGAGACCCAGTACTTC
CASRRTSGAQETQYF
>TRBV7-8|.|TRBJ2-7|TRBD1
TGTGCCAGCAGCTCCGGACAGGGCGGCGAGCAGTACTTC
CASSSGQGGEQYF
>TRBV28|.|TRBJ1-1|.
TGTGCCAGCAGTCCAGGCAGGGATCTATTCAAGGGGGCTTTCTTT
CASSPGRDLFKGAFF
>TRBV28|.|TRBJ2-7|TRBD2
TGTGCCAGCAGTTCCTCAAGCGGGAGGGCCGGCTTCGAGCAGTACTTC
CASSSSSGRAGFEQYF
>TRBV27|.|TRBJ2-2|.
TGTGCCAGCAGTTTTCTAGCAAGCTACACCGGGGAGCTGTTTTTT
CASSFLASYTGELFF
>TRBV4-2|.|TRBJ2-5|.
TGTGCCAGCAGCCAAGATCCCGGAGAGACCCAGTACTTC
CASSQDPGETQYF
>TRBV28|.|TRBJ2-5|TRBD2
TGTGCCAGCAGTTTCCCCAGCGGGGGCCTCGAGACCCAGTACTTC
CASSFPSGGLETQYF
>TRBV5-8|.|TRBJ1-4|.
TGTGCCAGCAGCTTTCGAGGGTTTAATGAAAAACTGTTTTTT
CASSFRGFNEKLFF
>TRBV30|.|TRBJ1-2|.
TGTGCCTGGAGTGTACGGGTTGGCTACACCTTC
CAWSVRVGYTF
>TRBV6-1|.|TRBJ2-1|TRBD2
TGTGCCAGCAGTGGGGTAGCGGGCTCCTACAATGAGCAGTTCTTC
CASSGVAGSYNEQFF
>TRBV28|.|TRBJ2-7|TRBD1
TGTGCCAGCAGAACCCCGGGACAGGGAGAATTGGGCGAGCAGTACTTC
CASRTPGQGELGEQYF
>TRBV5-6|.|TRBJ2-1|TRBD2
TGTGCCAGCAAGGACGGGAGAACGGGGGGGGCTGCCTACAATGAGCAGTTCTTC
CASKDGRTGGAAYNEQFF
>TRBV6-1|.|TRBJ2-3|.
TGTGCCAGCAGTGACGGATTGGGAGGTGATACGCAGTATTTT
CASSDGLGGDTQYF
>TRBV4-2|few|TRBJ2-2|TRBD2
TGTGCCAGCAGCCGCGGGACTAGCGACACCGGGGAGCTGTTTTTT
CASSRGTSDTGELFF
>TRBV5-1|few|TRBJ2-2|.
TGCGCCAGCAGCTTTTCGGGTCCGAACACCGGGGAGCTGTTTTTT
CASSFSGPNTGELFF
>TRBV25-1|.|TRBJ2-2|.
TGTGCCAGCAGTGAGCCGAAGGGGACCGGGGAGCTGTTTTTT
CASSEPKGTGELFF
>TRBV30|.|TRBJ1-2|TRBD1
TGTGCCTGGAGCCGGGACAGGGGGTTTGGCTACACCTTC
CAWSRDRGFGYTF
>TRBV14|.|TRBJ2-5|TRBD2
TGTGCCAGCAGCCAAGTGGGAGGGCTTGCGACCCAGTACTTC
CASSQVGGLATQYF
>TRBV28|.|TRBJ2-1|.
TGTGCCAGCAGCAGCCAGAGGGGGAAGAAGTACAATGAGCAGTTCTTC
CASSSQRGKKYNEQFF
>TRBV6-5|.|TRBJ2-2|.
TGTGCCAGCAGTTCCTACCCGACTTCCGGGGAGCTGTTTTTT
CASSSYPTSGELFF
>TRBV7-9|.|TRBJ1-4|TRBD1
TGTGCCAGCAGCCCAGGACAGGGTCGAGGCGAAAAACTGTTTTTT
CASSPGQGRGEKLFF
>TRBV6-1|.|TRBJ2-1|TRBD2
TGTGCCAGCAGTGATTCGGTCCCGGGACTAGCTCATGACAATGAGCAGTTCTTC
CASSDSVPGLAHDNEQFF
>TRBV27|.|TRBJ2-7|TRBD2
TGTGCCACATGGGGGCGGGGGGCGACCACTCAATCCTACGAGCAGTACTTC
CATWGRGATTQSYEQYF
>TRBV4-1|.|TRBJ1-2|.
TGCGCCAGCAGCCGGCTAGGGGTGCGAGAACCTCAGACCTTC
CASSRLGVREPQTF
>TRBV5-1|.|TRBJ2-7|TRBD1
TGCGCCAGCAGCTCGACAGGGAATACCTACGAGCAGTACTTC
CASSSTGNTYEQYF
>TRBV9|.|TRBJ2-2|.
TGTGCCAGCAGCCTGGGACACCTCCCCGGGGAGCTGTTTTTT
CASSLGHLPGELFF
>TRBV11-2|.|TRBJ1-2|TRBD1
TGTGCCAGCAGCCCGCTAAGGGGACAGGGCTCCTACACCTTC
CASSPLRGQGSYTF
>TRBV7-6|.|TRBJ1-2|TRBD1
TGTGCCAGCAGCCCCCAGACAGGGGCGGGTGGCTACACCTTC
CASSPQTGAGGYTF
>TRBV29-1|.|TRBJ1-5|TRBD1
TGCAGCGTGTGGACAGGGATAAGCAATCAGCCCCAGCATTTT
CSVWTGISNQPQHF
>TRBV28|.|TRBJ1-2|.
TGTGCCAGCAGTTTCTCGAACTATGGCTACACCTTC
CASSFSNYGYTF
>TRBV27|.|TRBJ1-1|.
TGTGCCAGCAGTGAGGGCGGAAGGCAAGCTTTCTTT
CASSEGGRQAFF
>TRBV18|.|TRBJ1-5|.
TGTGCCAGCTCCCAGCTAGGGGATAGCAATCAGCCCCAGCATTTT
CASSQLGDSNQPQHF
>TRBV10-1|.|TRBJ2-2|TRBD2
TGCGCCAGCAGCGATATAGCGGGGGAGGCGAACACCGGGGAGCTGTTTTTT
CASSDIAGEANTGELFF
>TRBV27|.|TRBJ2-1|TRBD2
TGTGCCAGCAGTTTATGGACTAGCGGGGGGTACAATGAGCAGTTCTTC
CASSLWTSGGYNEQFF
>TRBV5-1|.|TRBJ2-7|.
TGCGCCAGCAGCTTAGAGGACAGCGACTTATCCTACGAGCAGTACTTC
CASSLEDSDLSYEQYF
>TRBV6-1|.|TRBJ2-7|.
TGTGCCAGCAGTGAAGGAGGGGGTCCTTCCTACGAGCAGTACTTC
CASSEGGGPSYEQYF
>TRBV5-4|.|TRBJ1-1|.
TGTGCCAGCAGCGCTCTACAGGGAGAGTGGACTGAAGCTTTCTTT
CASSALQGEWTEAFF
>TRBV19|.|TRBJ1-5|.
TGTGCCAGTACCGGAGATCCAAGCAAGAATCAGCCCCAGCATTTT
CASTGDPSKNQPQHF
>TRBV5-4|.|TRBJ2-2|TRBD1
TGTGCCAGCAGCCTACAGGGGGGTAGGAACACCGGGGAGCTGTTTTTT
CASSLQGGRNTGELFF
>TRBV2|.|TRBJ2-5|.
TGTGCCAGCAGTGAAGCCACAGGGTATCAAGAGACCCAGTACTTC
CASSEATGYQETQYF
>TRBV5-1|few|TRBJ2-2|TRBD2
TGCGCCAGCAGCGTTAGCGGGAGTCCCGGGGAGCTGTTTTTT
CASSVSGSPGELFF
>TRBV6-5|.|TRBJ2-5|TRBD1
TGTGCCAGCAGTTACTACAGGGGGGAGACCCAGTACTTC
CASSYYRGETQYF
>TRBV27|.|TRBJ2-3|TRBD2
TGTGCCAGCAGTCCCTTACCGGGGGAGGGGGATACGCAGTATTTT
CASSPLPGEGDTQYF
>TRBV6-1|once|TRBJ2-6|.
TGTGCCAGCAGTGATACACAGGGAGTCCACTCTGGGGCCAACGTCCTGACTTTC
CASSDTQGVHSGANVLTF
>TRBV5-1|.|TRBJ2-2|.
TGCGCCAGCACCCGTCAAGGGGCCACCGGGGAGCTGTTTTTT
CASTRQGATGELFF
>TRBV14|few|TRBJ2-7|TRBD1
TGTGCCAGCAGCCCGGGGCGTGGACAGGGGGCACCCGAGCAGTACTTC
CASSPGRGQGAPEQYF
>TRBV27|.|TRBJ2-5|TRBD1
TGTGCCAGCAGTCCCTTGGGACAGGGGCGCGGAGAGACCCAGTACTTC
CASSPLGQGRGETQYF
>TRBV29-1|.|TRBJ1-1|.
TGCAGCGTTGAAGATCTTACAGGGAGCACTGAAGCTTTCTTT
CSVEDLTGSTEAFF
>TRBV4-1|few|TRBJ2-3|TRBD2
TGCGCCAGCAGCCAAGTAGGCGGGGGGTCCCACACAGATACGCAGTATTTT
CASSQVGGGSHTDTQYF
>TRBV4-2|once|TRBJ1-5|TRBD1
TGTGCCAGCAGCCAAGACTTCCGACAGGGGGATTGGCCCCAGCATTTT
CASSQDFRQGDWPQHF
>TRBV28|.|TRBJ1-2|TRBD1
TGTGCCAGCAGATACCGGACAGGGCACCGAGCTAACTATGGCTACACCTTC
CASRYRTGHRANYGYTF
>TRBV18|.|TRBJ2-5|.
TGTGCCAGCTCACCACAATCTCTAGCTCAAGAGACCCAGTACTTC
CASSPQSLAQETQYF
>TRBV19|.|TRBJ2-5|.
TGTGCCAGTAGTATTGAAGGGAGAGAGACCCAGTACTTC
CASSIEGRETQYF
>TRBV9|.|TRBJ1-6|TRBD1
TGTGCCAGCAGCCCTACAGGGGCTAAGAGTAATTCACCCCTCCACTTT
CASSPTGAKSNSPLHF
>TRBV7-9|.|TRBJ1-4|.
TGTGCCAGCAGCCGTCCTTTCGGGGGAGCTTCCCCTAATGAAAAACTGTTTTTT
CASSRPFGGASPNEKLFF
>TRBV5-1|once|TRBJ2-7|.
TGCGCCAGCAGCCCCGACAGGGAGCAGTACTTC
CASSPDREQYF